The subject of this entry is one T cell receptor beta chain. Its antigen remains undetermined. Per-base qualities were not stored, and no clone one base away is much larger. This sample was taken from a study of T cell responses to AZD1222 COVID-19 vaccine (dated by TCRdb to the early 2020s). For the wider study: A total of under 250 trial participants underwent TCR sequencing, of whom nearly 210 had received two doses of AZD1222 and about 26 had received two doses of the MenACWY control vaccine. Trial participants were enrolled by age into 18-55, 56-69 and 70-plus year subgroups, with about 150, 28 and 57 TCR-sequenced participants respectively.

The research as a whole found: Epitopes outside the regions mutated in the B.1.351 and B.1.1.7 variants were reportedly recognized by nearly half of the unique spike-specific TCRs. Conclusions about previously exposed vaccinees were limited because only a handful of AZD1222 recipients were SARS-CoV-2 seropositive at baseline. In the small 56-69-year group, the increase in depth fell short of significance, most likely because of low power. The vaccine-associated CD4 TCRs covered the entire spike protein, and the dominant responses fell in regions 160-218 and 743-854. Participants were mostly white British and included more females than males, and it was suggested by the authors that clonal diversity may have been underestimated. After two AZD1222 doses, both the breadth and the depth of spike-specific TCRs were significantly higher than at day 0 and than in MenACWY recipients. No day 14 peak-response samples were available, so repertoires were characterized only after the peak T cell response.

The CDR3 regions of human TCRbeta chains were analyzed by immunosequencing. Per the authors' processing: Repertoire TCRs were matched against a reference library of SARS-CoV-2-specific TCRs generated with the MIRA antigen-specificity platform. Breadth meant the fraction of unique TCRs that were SARS-CoV-2-associated, whereas depth meant the fraction of total T cells that were SARS-CoV-2-associated. Using the MIRA data, each spike-specific TCR was mapped to the spike region that the TCR reacts to and placed in a CD4 or CD8 class. Log10-transformed breadth and depth values were compared by one-way ANOVA with Sidak's multiple comparisons tests. Drawn from immuneACCESS, this table holds only the in-frame rearrangements with V and J called that TCRdb kept. Clones are partly lost; checked studies trace under half to an unresolved V gene and leave the rest unexplained. For V, J and clone size, that table is used; D and trimming come from the DNA. This sample holds roughly 87,000 clones; approximately 90% were observed only once. More than 5% of the sample belongs to the ten largest clones.

Explained via the paper, the time point label denotes: about 28 days (+/-7) after the second vaccine dose. AZD1222 recipients with second doses at about 4 weeks or about 12 weeks were pooled, because spike-specific TCR depth and breadth did not differ between schedules. Vaccinee samples came from UK trials COV001 and COV002, including a single-blind randomized controlled phase 2/3 trial of AZD1222 (ChAdOx1 nCoV-19) in healthy adults. For TCRbeta chain sequencing, PBMC samples from trial participants were taken at day 0 and at day 28 after the second dose. CDR1 is given as MDHEN and CDR2 as SYDVKM, both from the germline V gene. Deletion took 6 bases off V and 4 bases off J, with a span of 12 bases between the germline ends. The CDR3 numbers 13 residues from cysteine through phenylalanine. Kept here is only the CDR3 DNA, which spans 39 bases and is read in frame from base 1.

This specimen consisted of peripheral blood, obtained 28 days after the second AZD1222 dose. The receptor was derived from an adult who received the AZD1222 COVID-19 vaccine. The chain uses TRBV28 and TRBJ1-1; the D segment cannot be called with confidence. DNA sequence: TGTGCCAGCAGAAGGTTTGATGGCACTGAAGCTTTCTTT. It is translated as CASRRFDGTEAFF.